Shown below are 9 T cell receptor beta chains from a single sample sequenced in a study of cytomegalovirus exposure and HLA in healthy donors. The PCR employed 60 Vbeta primers together with 13 Jbeta primers. Repertoires were generated with immunoSEQ multiplex PCR, while TCRdb's copy carries only in-frame clones and drops some. The data hold some 200,000 clones, with about 74% observed a single time. Sequencing used PBMCs. All receptors come from a middle-aged man in good health and CMV-seronegative.

CDR3 DNA sequence: TGTGCCAGCAGCGTAACTAGCGGGAACGAGCAGTACTTC. Its protein product is CASSVTSGNEQYF. The chain recombines TRBV9 with TRBJ2-7, with TRBD2 matching 10 bases. Unmatched junction bases numbered 0, after V lost 1 base and J lost 5 bases. Germline values: CDR1 SGDLS, CDR2 YYNGEE. The CDR3 is 13 amino acids.

The rearrangement uses TRBV19 and TRBJ1-1, with 9 positions matching TRBD1. The germline gives CDR1 LNHDA, CDR2 SQIVND (reference sequence). CDR3 length equals 14 residues. V was pared by 7 bases and J by 1 base, with 4 bases of the junction left unmatched. CDR3 nucleotide sequence: TGTGCCAGTATTTTGGACAGGGGGAACACTGAAGCTTTCTTT. It encodes CASILDRGNTEAFF.

The chain recombines TRBV10-2 with TRBJ1-2; TRBD1 might be the D (5 bases). V shed 1 base and J shed 3 bases, with 15 bases lying between them. Looked up from germline, CDR1 is WSHSY and CDR2 is SAAADI. The CDR3 covers 16 residues. CDR3: CASSEYPINRYYGYTF. The CDR3 DNA is TGCGCCAGCAGTGAGTACCCTATAAACAGGTACTATGGCTACACCTTC.

This clone appeared a few times. The chain employs TRBV4-1 and TRBJ1-2; D may be TRBD1 (5 bases). In germline, CDR1 is MGHRA, CDR2 YSYEKL. V gave up 1 base and J gave up 4 bases, with 13 bases separating them. The CDR3 is 15 residues long. Here the CDR3 DNA reads TGCGCCAGCAGCCAAGGGTCCGGGGGGGGCTATGGCTACACCTTC. Encoded protein: CASSQGSGGGYGYTF.

This clone showed up just a few times. The V and J genes are TRBV2 and TRBJ1-2; 12 nucleotides align to TRBD1. The J segment lost 4 bases and the V segment lost 7 bases, leaving 10 bases of the junction unmatched. The CDR3 extends over 16 amino acids. The V gene's germline CDR1 is SNHLY and CDR2 FYNNEI. The CDR3 spells CASTARDRGLFYGYTF. CDR3 DNA: TGTGCCAGCACAGCAAGGGACAGGGGGCTCTTCTATGGCTACACCTTC.

This clone appeared a single time. The gene calls are TRBV16 and TRBJ1-1; D uncertain. Germline lookup yields CDR1 KGHSY and CDR2 FQNENV. The CDR3 is 14 residues long. Trimming left V 0 bases short and J 3 bases short, with 8 bases between. The CDR3, as DNA: TGTGCCAGCAGCCAATCGAGTTTTTACACTGAAGCTTTCTTT. Amino acid sequence: CASSQSSFYTEAFF.

The chain joins TRBV30 to TRBJ2-7; a weak D match, TRBD2 (6 bases). The CDR3 is 15 residues long. Germline CDR1 is GTSNPN and CDR2 is SVGIG (reference sequence). Deletions cut 4 bases from V and 0 bases from J, with 16 bases between. CDR3: CAWMYWQGGSYEQYF. The DNA of the CDR3 is TGTGCCTGGATGTATTGGCAGGGAGGCTCCTACGAGCAGTACTTC.

This chain links TRBV9 with TRBJ2-3; 7 positions match TRBD1. Losses at the gene ends were 2 bases for V and 1 base for J; bases not matched to a gene: 10. Germline V lookup: CDR1 SGDLS, CDR2 YYNGEE. There are 17 residues in the CDR3. In DNA form, the CDR3 reads TGTGCCAGCAGCGTGACCCCGACAGGGAGCCGCACAGATACGCAGTATTTT. Translation: CASSVTPTGSRTDTQYF.

The chain has TRBV9 and TRBJ2-1, with TRBD2 matching 7 bases. The CDR3 sequence is 14 residues long. Germline CDR1 SGDLS, CDR2 YYNGEE. Trimming cost V 3 bases and J 4 bases; bases outside gene matches: 4. The CDR3 DNA reads as TGTGCCAGCAGCGGGGCTAGCGGATACAATGAGCAGTTCTTC. Its protein product is CASSGASGYNEQFF.